This T cell receptor (beta chain) was identified during a study of blood T cell repertoires in COVID-19. Across the study: Collection of acute and convalescent COVID-19 samples took place in the United States, Italy and Spain.

The table came from immunoSEQ multiplex PCR; TCRdb's copy has only in-frame clones and leaves some out. The table has under 150,000 clones, about 90% seen once. The source of this sequence is a man aged 50 to 60 with active or convalescent COVID-19. Sequenced: peripheral blood.

CDR3 bases: TGTGCCAGCAAAGGACGGGACATTGGAAACATTCAGTACTTC. Amino acid sequence: CASKGRDIGNIQYF. The rearrangement uses TRBV2 and TRBJ2-4, with D tentatively TRBD1 (6 bases). This CDR3 contains 14 residues. The germline V and J ends were trimmed by 7 bases and 6 bases, with 16 bases remaining between them. Germline V gene lookup returns CDR1 SNHLY and CDR2 FYNNEI.